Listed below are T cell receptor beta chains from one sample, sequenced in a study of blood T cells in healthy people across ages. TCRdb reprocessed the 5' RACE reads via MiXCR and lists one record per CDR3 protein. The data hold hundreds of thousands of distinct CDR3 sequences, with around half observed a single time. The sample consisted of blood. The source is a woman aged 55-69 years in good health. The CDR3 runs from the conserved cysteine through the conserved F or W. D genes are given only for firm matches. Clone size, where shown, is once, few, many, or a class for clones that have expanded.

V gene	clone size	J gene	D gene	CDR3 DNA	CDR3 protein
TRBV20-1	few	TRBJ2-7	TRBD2	TGCAGTGCAATCAACCCTAGCGGGGGTAGCTACGAGCAGTACTTC	CSAINPSGGSYEQYF
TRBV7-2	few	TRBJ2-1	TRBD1	TGTGCCAGCAGCTTAACAGGGGGACTCTACAATGAGCAGTTCTTC	CASSLTGGLYNEQFF
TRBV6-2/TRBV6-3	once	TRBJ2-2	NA	TGTGCCACCAATCTACAGGGTTTAACCGGGGAGCTGTTTTTT	CATNLQGLTGELFF
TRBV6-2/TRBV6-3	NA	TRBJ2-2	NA	TGTGCCAGCAGTTGGAGACACGACACCGGGGAGCTGTTTTTT	CASSWRHDTGELFF
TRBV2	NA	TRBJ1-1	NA	TGTGCCAGCAGTGAATGGCCACTGAACACTGAAGCTTTCTTT	CASSEWPLNTEAFF
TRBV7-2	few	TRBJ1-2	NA	TGTGCCAGCAGCTTAGGGGTCAGGGGAGGATATGGCTACACCTTC	CASSLGVRGGYGYTF
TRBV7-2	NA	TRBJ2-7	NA	TGTGCCAGCAGCCAACAGAGCTCCTACGTGCAGTACTTC	CASSQQSSYVQYF
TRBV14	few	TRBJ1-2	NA	TGTGCCAGCAGCCAAGGAGGATTCTATGGCTACACCTTC	CASSQGGFYGYTF
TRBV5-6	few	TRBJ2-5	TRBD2	TGTGCCAGCAGCTTGGCCCGGACTAGCGGATGGGAGACCCAGTACTTC	CASSLARTSGWETQYF
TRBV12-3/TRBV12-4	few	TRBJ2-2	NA	TGTGCCTCGGACCAGTTAAACACCGGGGAGCTGTTTTTT	CASDQLNTGELFF
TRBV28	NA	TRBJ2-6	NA	TGTGCCAGCACCCCAGGAGGTTCCCCGGCTGGGGCCAACGTCCCGACTTTC	CASTPGGSPAGANVPTF
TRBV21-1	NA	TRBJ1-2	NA	TGTGCCAGCAGCCCTAGACCCTCCGGAGATGGCTACACCTTC	CASSPRPSGDGYTF
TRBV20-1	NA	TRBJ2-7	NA	TGCAGTGCCTCTAGAGGAGGGAACGAGCAGTACTTC	CSASRGGNEQYF
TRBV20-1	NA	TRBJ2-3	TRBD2	TGCAGTGGCCCAATAGCGGGAGATGTGGCAGATACGCAGTATTTT	CSGPIAGDVADTQYF
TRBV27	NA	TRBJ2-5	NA	TGTGCCAGCAGTTTAGGTCTTGGGGTTGAGACCCAGTACTTC	CASSLGLGVETQYF
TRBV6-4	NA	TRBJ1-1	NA	TGTGCCAGCAGTTATAAACCCGGGGCGACTGAAGCTTTCTTT	CASSYKPGATEAFF
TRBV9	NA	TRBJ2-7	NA	TGTGCCAGCAGCGCTCCGGGGACTGGCTCTTACAATGAGCAGTACTTC	CASSAPGTGSYNEQYF
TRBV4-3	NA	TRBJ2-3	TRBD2	TGCGCCAGCAGCCTACTAGCGGGAGAGGCAGATACGCAGTATTTT	CASSLLAGEADTQYF
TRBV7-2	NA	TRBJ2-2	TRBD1	TGTGCCAGCAGCTTAGTCCGCGGACAGGGTACCGGGGAGCTGTTTTTT	CASSLVRGQGTGELFF
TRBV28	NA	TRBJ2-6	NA	TGTGCCAGCAGTGCCCCAGGTATCTCTGGGGCCAACGTCCTGACTTTC	CASSAPGISGANVLTF
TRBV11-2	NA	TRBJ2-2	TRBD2	TGTGCCAGCAGCCCTTGGGCAGCGGGAGTCACCGGGGAGCTGTTTTTT	CASSPWAAGVTGELFF
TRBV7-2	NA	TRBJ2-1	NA	TGTGCCAGCAGCTTAGAGGTCTGGGGGTGGCCCGGCGATGAGCAGTTCTTC	CASSLEVWGWPGDEQFF
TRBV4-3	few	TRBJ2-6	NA	TGCGCCAGCAGCCAAGACCCCAACTCTGGGGCCAACGTCCTGACTTTC	CASSQDPNSGANVLTF
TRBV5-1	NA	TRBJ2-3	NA	TGCGCCAGCAGCTTGGCGGGAGAACCGGATACGCAGTATTTT	CASSLAGEPDTQYF
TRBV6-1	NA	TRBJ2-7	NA	TGTGCCAGCAGCGCCGAGCTTCTGGTCTCCTACGAGCAGTACTTC	CASSAELLVSYEQYF
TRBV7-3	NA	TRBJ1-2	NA	TGTGCCAGCAGCTTAAGCCCAGGAAACTATGGCTACACCTTC	CASSLSPGNYGYTF
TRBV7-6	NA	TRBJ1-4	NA	TGTGCCAGCAGCATTGGACCTACTAATGAAAAACTGTTTTTT	CASSIGPTNEKLFF
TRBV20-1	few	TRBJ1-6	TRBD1	TGCAGTGCTAGACCAAGACAGGGACCATATAATTCACCCCTCCACTTT	CSARPRQGPYNSPLHF
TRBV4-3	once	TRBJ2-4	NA	TGCGCCAGCAGCCAAACAGTGGTCGGCAAAAACATTCAGTACTTC	CASSQTVVGKNIQYF
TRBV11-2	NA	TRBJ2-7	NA	TGTGCCAGCAGCTTCACGGCAGGTTCCTACGAGCAGTACTTC	CASSFTAGSYEQYF
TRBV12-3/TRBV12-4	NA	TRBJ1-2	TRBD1	TGTGCCAGCGGGGACAGTCCCTATGGCTACACCTTC	CASGDSPYGYTF
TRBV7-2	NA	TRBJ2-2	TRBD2	TGTGCCAGCAGCTTAACTAGCGGGATAAACGGGGAGCTGTTTTTT	CASSLTSGINGELFF
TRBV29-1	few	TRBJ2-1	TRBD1	TGCAGCGTGACCAGGGGGAGCTCCTACAATGAGCAGTTCTTC	CSVTRGSSYNEQFF
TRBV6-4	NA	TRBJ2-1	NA	TGTGCCAGCAGCGCGGACAGCCACAATGAGCAGTTCTTC	CASSADSHNEQFF
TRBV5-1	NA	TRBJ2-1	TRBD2	TGCGCCAGCAGCTTGGCCGGACTAGCGGGCGATAATGAGCAGTTCTTC	CASSLAGLAGDNEQFF
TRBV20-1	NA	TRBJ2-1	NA	TGCAGTGCTACCCAACCGCAGGGTGTGAATGAGCAGTTCTTC	CSATQPQGVNEQFF
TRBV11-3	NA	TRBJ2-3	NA	TGTGCCAGCAGCCCCGGGTTTGGGACCAAAGATACGCAGTATTTT	CASSPGFGTKDTQYF
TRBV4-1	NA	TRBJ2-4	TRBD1	TGCGCCAGCAGCCAACACGGGACAGGGGATAACATTCAGTACTTC	CASSQHGTGDNIQYF
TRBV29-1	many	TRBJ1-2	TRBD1	TGCAGCGTTGCAGCCGGGACAGACAACTATGGCTACACCTTC	CSVAAGTDNYGYTF
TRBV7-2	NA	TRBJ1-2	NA	TGTGCCAGCAGCGTAAGACCTAGGCTGGACTATGGCTACACCTTC	CASSVRPRLDYGYTF
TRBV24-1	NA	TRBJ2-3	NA	TGTGCCACCAGTGTACAGGGAATGGATACGCAGTATTTT	CATSVQGMDTQYF
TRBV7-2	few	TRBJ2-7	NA	TGTGCCAGCAGCCATACGAGCGAGCAGTACTTC	CASSHTSEQYF
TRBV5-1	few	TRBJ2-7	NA	TGCGCCAGCAGCTTAGTCTCGTATAAGGGCGAGCAGTACTTC	CASSLVSYKGEQYF
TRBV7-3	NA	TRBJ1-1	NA	TGTGCCAGCAGCTTAAACAGCATGAACACTGAAGCTTTCTTT	CASSLNSMNTEAFF
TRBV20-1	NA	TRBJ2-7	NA	TGCAGTGCTAGGGGCCCTCTCGAGCAGTACTTC	CSARGPLEQYF
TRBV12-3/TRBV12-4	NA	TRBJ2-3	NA	TGTGCCAGCAGTTTAGACGATCCTAGCACAGATACGCAGTATTTT	CASSLDDPSTDTQYF
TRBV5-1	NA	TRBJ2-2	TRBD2	TGCGCCAGCAGAATCCGGCGGGAGACCGGGGAGCTGTTTTTT	CASRIRRETGELFF
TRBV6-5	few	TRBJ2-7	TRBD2	TGTGCCAGCGCGGGGGTAACCTACGAGCAGTACTTC	CASAGVTYEQYF